This TCR beta chain was sequenced for a study of OX40 agonist ivuxolimab in advanced cancers. The CDR3 covers 15 residues. The germline gives CDR1 SGHDT, CDR2 YYEEEE. The V segment lost 0 bases and the J segment 3 bases; nucleotides outside the gene matches: 5. Repertoires were generated with immunoSEQ multiplex PCR, while TCRdb's copy carries only in-frame clones and drops some. The sample consists of around 83,000 clones, around 84% of them appearing once. This chain joins TRBV5-6 and TRBJ2-7, with 8 positions matching TRBD1. This clonotype originated in an adult with an advanced solid tumor such as melanoma, head and neck, liver or kidney cancer. Sequenced here: CD4+ or CD8+ T cells sorted from blood, sampled in a trial of the OX40 agonist ivuxolimab. CDR3 sequence (DNA): TGTGCCAGCAGCTTGGACAGGGGGACTGTCTACGAGCAGTACTTC. As protein: CASSLDRGTVYEQYF.